This T cell receptor beta chain was identified in a study of monozygotic twins with inflammatory bowel disease. Note on this clonotype: Antigen: not known.

The authors made each sample's cDNA in eight separate reactions. TCRdb re-called the 5' RACE reads and shows each CDR3 protein once, DNA omitted. In all, the sample yields about 450,000 distinct CDR3 sequences. The CDR3 extends over 15 amino acids. Germline CDR1 reads MNHEY; CDR2 reads SMNVEV (reference sequence). Whole-study findings and limits: Possibly reflecting limited power, no difference in repertoire similarity was found between concordant and discordant twins. Especially with disease activity, IBD patients shared fewer clonotypes with others than healthy twins did.

Donors each gave roughly 2.5 ml of blood. The sample comprised blood. The V gene is TRBV27, the J gene TRBJ2-1; the D call of TRBD1 rests on TCRdb alone, since no DNA is present to check it. The source is a human donor with ulcerative colitis or Crohn's disease, or a healthy co-twin of an affected twin (not recorded which). CDR3 sequence reads: CASLAAGPSYNEQFF.